Listed here is a single T cell receptor (beta chain). Its antigen is undetermined. These data are taken from a study of blood T cells in healthy people across ages. General study results and limits: CMV status of donors was unknown, possibly confounding expanded clonotype changes. Bulk PBMC profiling left naive and antigen-experienced comparisons inconclusive.

The use of a sample-barcoded 5' primer and a J-beta primer mix characterized a second PCR of about 7 to 12 cycles. Every cDNA was tagged by a template-switch adaptor with 12 random nucleotides. TCRdb reanalysed the 5' RACE reads using MiXCR and keeps one entry per CDR3 protein. Of about 970,000 distinct CDR3 sequences in the sample, roughly half were seen once. With 0 bases clipped from V and 6 bases from J, the junction kept 17 bases outside the gene matches. The V gene's germline CDR1 is DFQATT and CDR2 SNEGSKA (reference sequence). CDR3 length: 19 amino acids. Sequences were obtained from blood. The receptor comes from a woman in her sixties or seventies in good health. The V gene is TRBV20-1, the J gene TRBJ2-2; 9 positions match TRBD2. CDR3 residues: CSARDPLIAGDFRAGELFF. The CDR3 bases are TGCAGTGCTAGAGATCCCTTAATAGCGGGAGACTTCAGGGCCGGGGAGCTGTTTTTT.